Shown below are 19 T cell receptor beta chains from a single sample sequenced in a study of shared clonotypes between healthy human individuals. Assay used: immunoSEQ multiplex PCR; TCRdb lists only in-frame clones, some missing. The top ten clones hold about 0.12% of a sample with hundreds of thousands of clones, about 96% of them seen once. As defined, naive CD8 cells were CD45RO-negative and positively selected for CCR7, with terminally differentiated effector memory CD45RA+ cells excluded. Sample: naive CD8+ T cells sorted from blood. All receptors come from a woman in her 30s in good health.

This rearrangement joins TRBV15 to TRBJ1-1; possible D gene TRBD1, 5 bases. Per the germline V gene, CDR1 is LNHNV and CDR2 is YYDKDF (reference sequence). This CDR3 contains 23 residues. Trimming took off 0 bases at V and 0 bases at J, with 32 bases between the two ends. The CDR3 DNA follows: TGTGCCACCAGCAGAGAGGTAAGGCGGTCTGGTGAGTTTGAGGGACTCATGAACACTGAAGCTTTCTTT. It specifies CATSREVRRSGEFEGLMNTEAFF.

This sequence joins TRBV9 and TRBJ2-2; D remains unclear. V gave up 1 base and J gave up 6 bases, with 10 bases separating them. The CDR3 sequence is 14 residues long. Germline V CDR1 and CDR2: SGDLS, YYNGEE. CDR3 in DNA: TGTGCCAGCAGCGTATTCGAGGCCGCCGGGGAGCTGTTTTTT. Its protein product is CASSVFEAAGELFF.

CDR3 residues: CASSPKDRPKQYF. CDR3 coding DNA: TGTGCCAGCAGCCCCAAAGACAGACCAAAGCAGTACTTC. The chain is built from TRBV7-9 and TRBJ2-7; maybe TRBD1 (5 bases). The CDR3 sequence is 13 residues long. Germline lookup yields CDR1 SEHNR and CDR2 FQNEAQ (reference sequence). Trimming took 5 bases from V and 8 from J, leaving 16 bases between them.

CDR3 DNA: TGTGCCAGCAGCAAGAAGCTAGCGGGAGATCAAGAGACCCAGTACTTC. This sequence encodes CASSKKLAGDQETQYF. The chain has TRBV7-8 and TRBJ2-5; TRBD2 agrees at 10 bases. The CDR3 is 16 amino acids. Germline assignment: CDR1 SGHVS and CDR2 FQNEAQ. V trimming: 5 bases; J trimming: 2 bases; junction bases outside the gene matches: 8.

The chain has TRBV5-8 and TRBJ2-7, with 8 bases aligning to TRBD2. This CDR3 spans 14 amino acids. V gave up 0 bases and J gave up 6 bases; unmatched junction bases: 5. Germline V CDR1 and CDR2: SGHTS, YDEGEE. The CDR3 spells CASSLESGTSEQYF. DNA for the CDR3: TGTGCCAGCAGCTTGGAATCCGGGACTAGCGAGCAGTACTTC.

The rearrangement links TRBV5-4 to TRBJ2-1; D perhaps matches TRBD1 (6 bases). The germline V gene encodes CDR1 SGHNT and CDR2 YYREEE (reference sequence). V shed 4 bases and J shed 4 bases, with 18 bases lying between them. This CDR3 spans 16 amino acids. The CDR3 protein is CASSPSGGVGYNEQFF. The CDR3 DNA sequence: TGTGCCAGCAGCCCCTCTGGGGGCGTAGGGTACAATGAGCAGTTCTTC. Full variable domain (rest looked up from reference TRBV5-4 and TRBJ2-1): ETGVTQSPTHLIKTRGQQVTLRCSSQSGHNTVSWYQQALGQGPQFIFQYYREEENGRGNFPPRFSGLQFPNYSSELNVNALELDDSALYLCASSPSGGVGYNEQFFGPGTRLTVL.

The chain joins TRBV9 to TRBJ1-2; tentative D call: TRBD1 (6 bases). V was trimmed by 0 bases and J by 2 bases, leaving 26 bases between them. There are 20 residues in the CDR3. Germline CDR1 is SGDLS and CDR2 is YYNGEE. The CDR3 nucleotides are TGTGCCAGCAGCGTAGCTTCCTCGGGAGGGGGGGAACGAATGAACTATGGCTACACCTTC. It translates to CASSVASSGGGERMNYGYTF.

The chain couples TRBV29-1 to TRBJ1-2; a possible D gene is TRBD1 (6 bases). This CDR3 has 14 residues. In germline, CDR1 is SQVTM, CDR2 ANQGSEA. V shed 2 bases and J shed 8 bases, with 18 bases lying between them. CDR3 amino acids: CSVETGGRFWGYTF. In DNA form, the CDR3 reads TGCAGCGTTGAAACGGGGGGCAGGTTTTGGGGCTACACCTTC.

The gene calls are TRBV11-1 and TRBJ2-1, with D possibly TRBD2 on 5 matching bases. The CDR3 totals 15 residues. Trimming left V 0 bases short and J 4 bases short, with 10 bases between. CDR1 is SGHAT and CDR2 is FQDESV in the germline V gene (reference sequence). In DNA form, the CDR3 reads TGTGCCAGCAGCTTAGCGGGAGCGTTATACAATGAGCAGTTCTTC. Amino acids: CASSLAGALYNEQFF. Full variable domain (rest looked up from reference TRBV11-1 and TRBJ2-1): EAEVAQSPRYKITEKSQAVAFWCDPISGHATLYWYRQILGQGPELLVQFQDESVVDDSQLPKDRFSAERLKGVDSTLKIQPAELGDSAMYLCASSLAGALYNEQFFGPGTRLTVL.

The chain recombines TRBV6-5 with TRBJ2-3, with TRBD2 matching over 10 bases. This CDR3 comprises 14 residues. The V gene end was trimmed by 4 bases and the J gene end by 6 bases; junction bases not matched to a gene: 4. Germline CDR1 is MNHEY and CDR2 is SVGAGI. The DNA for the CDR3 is TGTGCCAGCAGTTCCGGACTAGCGGCGGATACGCAGTATTTT. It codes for CASSSGLAADTQYF.

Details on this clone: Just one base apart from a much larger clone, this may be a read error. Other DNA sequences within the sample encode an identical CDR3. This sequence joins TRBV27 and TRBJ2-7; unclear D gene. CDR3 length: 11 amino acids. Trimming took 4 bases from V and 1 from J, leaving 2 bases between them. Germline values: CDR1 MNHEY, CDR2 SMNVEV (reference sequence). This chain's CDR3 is CASSSSYEQYF. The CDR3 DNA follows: TGTGCCAGCAGTTCGTCCTACGAGCAGTACTTC.

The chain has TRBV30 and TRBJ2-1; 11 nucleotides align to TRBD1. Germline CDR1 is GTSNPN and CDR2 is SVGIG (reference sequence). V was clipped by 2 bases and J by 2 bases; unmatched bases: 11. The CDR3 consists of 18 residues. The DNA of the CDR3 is TGTGCCTGGAGTCGAGGGACAGGGGGGTTCAGAACCTACAATGAGCAGTTCTTC. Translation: CAWSRGTGGFRTYNEQFF.

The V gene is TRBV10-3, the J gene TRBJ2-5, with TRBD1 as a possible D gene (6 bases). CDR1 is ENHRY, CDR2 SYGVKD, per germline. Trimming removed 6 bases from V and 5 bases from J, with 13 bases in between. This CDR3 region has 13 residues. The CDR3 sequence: CAISQGSGETQYF. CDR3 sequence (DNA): TGTGCCATCAGCCAGGGGTCGGGGGAGACCCAGTACTTC.

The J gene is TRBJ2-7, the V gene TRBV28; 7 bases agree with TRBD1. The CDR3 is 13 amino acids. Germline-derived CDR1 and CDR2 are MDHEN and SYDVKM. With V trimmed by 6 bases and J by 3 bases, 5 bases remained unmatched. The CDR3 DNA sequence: TGTGCCAGCAGCATAGGGACAGACTACGAGCAGTACTTC. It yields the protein CASSIGTDYEQYF. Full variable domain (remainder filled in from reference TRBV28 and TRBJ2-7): DVKVTQSSRYLVKRTGEKVFLECVQDMDHENMFWYRQDPGLGLRLIYFSYDVKMKEKGDIPEGYSVSREKKERFSLILESASTNQTSMYLCASSIGTDYEQYFGPGTRLTVT.

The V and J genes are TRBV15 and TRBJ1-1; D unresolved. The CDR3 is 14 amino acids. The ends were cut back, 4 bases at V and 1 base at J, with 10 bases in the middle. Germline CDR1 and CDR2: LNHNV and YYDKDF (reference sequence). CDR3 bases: TGTGCCACCAGCACCCATATGAGGAACACTGAAGCTTTCTTT. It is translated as CATSTHMRNTEAFF.

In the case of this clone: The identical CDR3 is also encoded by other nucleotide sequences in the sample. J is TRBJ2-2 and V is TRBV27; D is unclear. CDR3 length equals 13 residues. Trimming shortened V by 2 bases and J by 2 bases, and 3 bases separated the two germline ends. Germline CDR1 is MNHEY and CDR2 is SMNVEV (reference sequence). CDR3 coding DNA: TGTGCCAGCAGTTTAGGTAACACCGGGGAGCTGTTTTTT. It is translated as CASSLGNTGELFF.

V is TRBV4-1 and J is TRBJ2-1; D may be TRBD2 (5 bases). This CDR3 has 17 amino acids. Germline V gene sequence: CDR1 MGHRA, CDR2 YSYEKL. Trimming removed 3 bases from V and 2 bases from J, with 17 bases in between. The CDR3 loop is CASSQASGQRAYNEQFF. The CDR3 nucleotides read TGCGCCAGCAGCCAGGCCTCGGGCCAGAGGGCCTACAATGAGCAGTTCTTC.

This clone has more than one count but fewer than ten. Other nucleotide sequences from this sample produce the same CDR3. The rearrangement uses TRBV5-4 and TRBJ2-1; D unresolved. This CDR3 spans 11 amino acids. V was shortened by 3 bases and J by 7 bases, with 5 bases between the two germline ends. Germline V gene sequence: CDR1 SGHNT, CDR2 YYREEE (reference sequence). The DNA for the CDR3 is TGTGCCAGCAGCTCCACGAATGAGCAGTTCTTC. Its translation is CASSSTNEQFF.

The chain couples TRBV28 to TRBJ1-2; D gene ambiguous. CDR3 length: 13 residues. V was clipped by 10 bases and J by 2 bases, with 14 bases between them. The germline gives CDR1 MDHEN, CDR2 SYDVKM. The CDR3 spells CAISHGPNYGYTF. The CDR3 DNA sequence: TGTGCCATCTCACATGGGCCCAACTATGGCTACACCTTC.